This T cell receptor (beta chain) was observed in a study of blood T cell repertoires in COVID-19. The CDR3 runs to 15 residues. Generated by immunoSEQ multiplex PCR, the TCRdb table keeps only in-frame clones and is missing some. The sample has around 140,000 clones, about 87% seen once. The chain combines TRBV21-1 with TRBJ2-5; the table assigns TRBD1, which was not confirmed against the DNA. TRBV21-1 is deemed a pseudogene. The sequence was collected from a man in his sixties who had recovered from COVID-19. The sample comprised PBMCs or T cells enriched from blood (not recorded which). The CDR3 DNA sequence: TGTGCCAGCAGCAAAAATGAAGACAGAAAAGAGACCCAGTACTTC. It yields the protein CASSKNEDRKETQYF.